This entry concerns a single TCR beta chain. This clonotype was observed many times. There is no known antigen for this receptor. Qualities for individual bases were not recorded, and no much larger clone is one base off. This specimen belongs to a study of CD8 T cells in ankylosing spondylitis listed by TCRdb under 2017. Turning to the overall study: T cell receptor beta repertoires were profiled in healthy donors and ankylosing spondylitis patients so that disease-linked TCR variants could be found. Peripheral blood samples were taken, and synovial fluid was additionally collected from ankylosing spondylitis patients. The whole study cohort included over a hundred healthy donors and about two dozen ankylosing spondylitis patients. Findings and caveats that apply to the study as a whole: Blood from ankylosing spondylitis patients appeared to be characterized by a TCR beta motif composed of about eight highly homologous amino acid variants. In peripheral blood, the disease-linked clones were found at relatively low frequencies and had a CD8+ phenotype. The disease-linked clones were reported as significantly enriched in matched synovial fluid samples from ankylosing spondylitis patients. Some TCR beta motif variants had previously been reported in synovial fluid and blood of reactive arthritis patients, which suggested common disease-initiation mechanisms.

Reads for this sample came from an Illumina HiSeq 2500. Quantitative 5'-RACE with molecular barcodes was the method used to prepare the TCR beta libraries. In the source study's methods: A new computational method based on a probabilistic model of VDJ rearrangement was used to identify disease-linked TCR variants. TCRdb cleaned the public reads at Q25 with fastp, built clones with MiXCR and kept in-frame beta chains. Rows with a matching CDR3 protein are joined into one entry that keeps the most common DNA and genes. What appears here as the V and J calls and clone size reflects TCRdb's work, not the paper's. The sample includes just under 550,000 distinct CDR3 sequences, with roughly 13% observed a single time. The ten most abundant clones make up approximately 6.2% of the sample. In the germline V gene, CDR1 corresponds to SQVTM and CDR2 to ANQGSEA. Inclusive of the bounding cysteine and phenylalanine, the CDR3 is 13 residues long. Left in the record is the CDR3 DNA by itself, 39 bases read in frame from the first base. Compared with germline, V lacks 7 bases and J lacks 5 bases; bases without a gene match: 6.

The TCR was taken from a male donor with ankylosing spondylitis. The chain links TRBV29-1 with TRBJ1-4, with 8 bases matching TRBD1. The sample was blood, either unsorted or a sorted T cell fraction (not recorded which). DNA sequence: TGCAGCGGGGGTGGGACAGGCAATGAAAAACTGTTTTTT. Translated, it reads CSGGGTGNEKLFF.